Below, 14 T cell receptor beta chains from the same sample are listed, as sequenced in a study of blood T cell repertoires in COVID-19. Clones were read by immunoSEQ multiplex PCR, and TCRdb kept only the in-frame ones, dropping some. The sample records just over 300,000 clones, roughly 90% being singletons. Specimen: PBMCs or T cells enriched from blood (not recorded which). The receptor source for this set is a woman under 30 who had recovered from COVID-19.

This clone came up a few times. This rearrangement joins TRBV10-3 to TRBJ1-1; 7 positions match TRBD1. Germline V gene lookup returns CDR1 ENHRY and CDR2 SYGVKD. There are 11 residues in the CDR3. Trimming cost V 6 bases and J 7 bases; bases outside gene matches: 2. CDR3 sequence (DNA): TGTGCCATCAGCACAGGGGTTGAAGCTTTCTTT. Protein sequence: CAISTGVEAFF.

V gene TRBV2 combines with J gene TRBJ2-3, with D perhaps TRBD2 (6 bases). V was clipped by 2 bases and J by 5 bases, with 8 bases between them. Germline V CDR1 and CDR2: SNHLY, FYNNEI. CDR3 length: 13 residues. The CDR3 nucleotides are TGTGCCAGCAGTGAATGGGGAGGAGATACGCAGTATTTT. It specifies CASSEWGGDTQYF.

V is TRBV19 and J is TRBJ1-2, with TRBD1 as a possible D gene (6 bases). Trimming removed 3 bases at V and 5 bases at J, with 22 bases between. This CDR3 contains 17 residues. Germline CDR1 LNHDA, CDR2 SQIVND (reference sequence). The CDR3 sequence: CASSIRGSRGRGYGYTF. In nucleotides, the CDR3 is TGTGCCAGTAGTATTAGGGGGAGCAGAGGGCGTGGGTATGGCTACACCTTC.

The V call is TRBV21-1, the J call TRBJ2-7; TRBD2, the D gene given by the table, was not confirmed from the DNA. TRBV21-1 is tagged as a pseudogene. CDR3 length: 16 residues. CDR3 in amino acids: CASSKARTSGSAEQYF. The CDR3 DNA sequence: TGTGCCAGCAGCAAAGCAAGGACTAGCGGGAGTGCCGAGCAGTACTTC.

This chain connects TRBV12-3 or TRBV12-4 to TRBJ2-3, with 7 bases matching TRBD2. This CDR3 spans 12 amino acids. V trimming: 6 bases; J trimming: 9 bases; junction bases outside the gene matches: 6. For the CDR3, the DNA is TGTGCCAGCAGCCCCACGGGACTAACGCAGTATTTT. The encoded protein is CASSPTGLTQYF.

This chain uses TRBV28 with TRBJ1-1; TRBD1 matches at 10 bases. Germline V lookup: CDR1 MDHEN, CDR2 SYDVKM. This CDR3 has 17 amino acids. The junction had 12 bases not matched to a gene; V was cut back by 4 bases and J by 4 bases. The CDR3 sequence: CASSSIGTGAGGTEAFF. The CDR3 DNA is TGTGCCAGCAGTTCCATCGGGACAGGGGCCGGAGGCACTGAAGCTTTCTTT.

The chain combines TRBV5-1 with TRBJ2-5, with TRBD1 as a possible D gene (5 bases). Germline V gene sequence: CDR1 SGHRS, CDR2 YFSETQ. The V gene lost 0 bases and the J gene lost 5 bases, with 14 bases spanning the gap. The CDR3 totals 15 residues. CDR3 nucleotides: TGCGCCAGCAGCTTGGGTCTGGGGCGGCCGGAGACCCAGTACTTC. Translation: CASSLGLGRPETQYF.

This clone was seen once. Because the CDR3 is missing its conserved closing phenylalanine or tryptophan, this is likely a read error. It is unclear where the CDR3 begins or ends on the DNA, so no DNA is shown, and the CDR3 is as TCRdb lists it. The chain carries TRBV3-1 (or the pseudogene TRBV3-2) and TRBJ1-2; no check of the table's D call, TRBD1, against the DNA was made. Including both end residues, the CDR3 is 11 amino acids long. Germline lookup yields CDR1 LGHDT and CDR2 YNNKEL (reference sequence). This CDR3 reads CASSQDLQKIG.

The rearrangement links TRBV14 to TRBJ2-7; TRBD2 aligns across 7 bases. The CDR3 is made up of 15 amino acids. V shed 1 base, J shed 1 base, and the junction held 4 bases outside the gene matches. Per germline, CDR1 SGHDN and CDR2 FVKESK. The CDR3 protein is CASSQVWGGSYEQYF. The CDR3 nucleotides read TGTGCCAGCAGCCAAGTTTGGGGGGGGTCCTACGAGCAGTACTTC.

This clone appeared once. V is TRBV9 and J is TRBJ2-7; D is unresolved. The germline V and J ends were trimmed by 0 bases and 4 bases, with 11 bases remaining between them. CDR3 length: 14 amino acids. CDR1 SGDLS and CDR2 YYNGEE come from the germline V gene. CDR3 amino acids: CASSVAVFAYEQYF. DNA of the CDR3: TGTGCCAGCAGCGTAGCGGTATTTGCTTACGAGCAGTACTTC.

For the CDR3, the DNA is TGTGTCAGAAGCTTAGATCGGTCTTGGAATGAGCAGTTCTTC. It specifies CVRSLDRSWNEQFF. The chain employs TRBV7-5 and TRBJ2-1; the D call in the table, TRBD2, was not verified against the DNA. TRBV7-5 is a pseudogene. The CDR3 runs 14 residues.

The chain joins TRBV25-1 to TRBJ1-2; D is perhaps TRBD1 (5 bases). The CDR3 length is 14 residues. Deletions cut 3 bases from V and 5 bases from J, with 13 bases between. Germline assignment: CDR1 MGHDK and CDR2 SYGVNS. The CDR3 here is CASSERDDGYGYTF. CDR3 nucleotides: TGTGCCAGCAGTGAGCGGGACGACGGATATGGCTACACCTTC.

The genes are TRBV7-8 and TRBJ2-7; 9 bases match TRBD1. Germline V gene sequence: CDR1 SGHVS, CDR2 FQNEAQ. V lost 1 base, J lost 0 bases, and 13 bases stayed unmatched. The CDR3 has 19 amino acids. CDR3 sequence (DNA): TGTGCCAGCAGCTTAGTTGGGACAGGGACATATACAGCCTCCTACGAGCAGTACTTC. Its protein product is CASSLVGTGTYTASYEQYF.

This chain joins TRBV9 and TRBJ1-2; D uncertain. V was pared by 3 bases and J by 4 bases, with 16 bases between. Per germline, CDR1 SGDLS and CDR2 YYNGEE. The CDR3 length is 15 residues. CDR3 DNA sequence: TGTGCCAGCAGCGAACTCGGGCGGGCCGGCTATGGCTACACCTTC. Encoded protein: CASSELGRAGYGYTF. Full variable domain (missing parts from reference TRBV9 and TRBJ1-2): DSGVTQTPKHLITATGQRVTLRCSPRSGDLSVYWYQQSLDQGLQFLIQYYNGEERAKGNILERFSAQQFPDLHSELNLSSLELGDSALYFCASSELGRAGYGYTFGSGTRLTVV.